The rows below give T cell receptor beta chains drawn from one sample of a study of human T cells and chemical hapten exposure. From the RACE reads, TCRdb called clonotypes with MiXCR, one entry per CDR3 protein. Altogether 130,000 or so distinct CDR3 sequences are present, about 9.4% being singletons, with the ten largest covering 1.5% to 2%. Source material: whole blood. These receptors all stem from a male donor in good health. Some clones in this sample may be carry-over from other donors' samples. Each CDR3 is given with its conserved first and last residue. The D gene is left open where the match is weak. For some rows the clone size is stated as once, few or many, or as a class when expanded; others skip it.

TRBV25-1,TRBD1,TRBJ1-6,-,CASSIQGLGGYSPLHF,TGTGCCAGCAGTATACAGGGGCTTGGGGGCTATTCACCCCTCCACTTT
TRBV7-8,-,TRBJ1-5,few,CASSLEEGSQPQHF,TGTGCCAGCAGCTTAGAAGAGGGTTCTCAGCCCCAGCATTTT
TRBV12-3/TRBV12-4,TRBD2,TRBJ2-5,-,CASSFGDYYQETQYF,TGTGCCAGCAGTTTCGGGGACTATTACCAAGAGACCCAGTACTTC
TRBV2,-,TRBJ1-1,many,CARGVGLGTEAFF,TGTGCCAGAGGGGTCGGCCTGGGCACTGAAGCTTTCTTT
TRBV7-2,TRBD2,TRBJ2-1,few,CASSLGSGLVTHEQFF,TGTGCCAGCAGCTTAGGGTCGGGACTAGTTACCCATGAGCAGTTCTTC
TRBV15,TRBD1,TRBJ1-1,-,CATSKVDRVITEAFF,TGTGCCACCAGCAAAGTTGACAGGGTGATAACTGAAGCTTTCTTT
TRBV14,TRBD1,TRBJ1-1,-,CASSQENRGRAFF,TGTGCCAGCAGCCAGGAAAACAGGGGGCGTGCTTTCTTT
TRBV7-9,-,TRBJ2-7,-,CASSLADYEQYF,TGTGCCAGCAGCTTAGCAGATTACGAGCAGTACTTC
TRBV29-1,-,TRBJ1-2,few,CSVEDRWATNYGYTF,TGCAGCGTTGAAGACCGTTGGGCAACTAACTATGGCTACACCTTC
TRBV29-1,TRBD2,TRBJ2-2,-,CSVGGGTNTGELFF,TGCAGCGTTGGGGGGGGTACGAACACCGGGGAGCTGTTTTTT
TRBV20-1,TRBD1,TRBJ1-5,-,CSARTHRGKNDQPQHF,TGCAGTGCCCGAACCCACAGGGGTAAGAACGATCAGCCCCAGCATTTT
TRBV7-9,-,TRBJ1-1,many,CASSHLDRVNTEAFF,TGTGCCAGCAGCCATTTGGATAGGGTGAACACTGAAGCTTTCTTT
TRBV20-1,TRBD2,TRBJ2-7,few,CSARAILAGGPYEQYF,TGCAGTGCTAGGGCGATTCTAGCGGGAGGGCCTTACGAGCAGTACTTC
TRBV12-3/TRBV12-4,TRBD2,TRBJ2-7,few,CASSWSGSTYEQYF,TGTGCCAGCAGTTGGAGCGGGAGCACCTACGAGCAGTACTTC